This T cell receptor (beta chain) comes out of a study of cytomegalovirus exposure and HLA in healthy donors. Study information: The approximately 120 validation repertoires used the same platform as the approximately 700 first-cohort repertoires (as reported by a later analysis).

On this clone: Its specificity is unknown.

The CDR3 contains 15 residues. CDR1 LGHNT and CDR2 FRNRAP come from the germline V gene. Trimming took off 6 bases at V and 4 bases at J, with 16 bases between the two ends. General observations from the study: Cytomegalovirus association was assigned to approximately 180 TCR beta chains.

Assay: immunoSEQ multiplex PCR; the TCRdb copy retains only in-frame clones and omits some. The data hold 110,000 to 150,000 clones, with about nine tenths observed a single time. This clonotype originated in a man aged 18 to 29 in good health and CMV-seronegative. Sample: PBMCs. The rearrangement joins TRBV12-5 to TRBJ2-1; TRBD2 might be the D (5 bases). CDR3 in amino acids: CASGRTGGLYNEQFF. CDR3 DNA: TGTGCTAGTGGCCGGACTGGTGGGTTGTACAATGAGCAGTTCTTC.